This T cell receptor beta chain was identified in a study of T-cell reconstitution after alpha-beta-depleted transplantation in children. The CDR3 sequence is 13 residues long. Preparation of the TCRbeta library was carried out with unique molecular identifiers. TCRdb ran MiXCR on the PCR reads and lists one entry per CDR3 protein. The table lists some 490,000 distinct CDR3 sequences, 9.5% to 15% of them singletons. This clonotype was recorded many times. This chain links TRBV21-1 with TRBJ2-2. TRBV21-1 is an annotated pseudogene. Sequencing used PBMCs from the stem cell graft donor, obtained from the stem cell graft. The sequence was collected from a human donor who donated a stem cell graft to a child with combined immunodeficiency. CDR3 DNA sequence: TGTGCCAGCACCTACAAGAACACCGGGGAGCTGTTTTTT. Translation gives CASTYKNTGELFF.